One and the same sample provided the 28 T cell receptor beta chains below, sequenced in a study of Ad26.COV2.S vaccination and SARS-CoV-2 variants. Here immunoSEQ multiplex PCR was the method, and the copy in TCRdb shows in-frame clones only, minus some. The data contain 400,000 to 500,000 clones, roughly 90% of them singletons. The treatment here: roughly 18 received Ad26.COV2.S at low or high dose, single or two shots; 5 received placebo; per-sample allocation not given. Sample collection was performed on day 63 after the first vaccine or placebo injection. Sequenced material: peripheral blood, taken in a trial of Ad26.COV2.S vaccine versus placebo. These TCRs come from a person between 18 and 59 years old who received the Ad26.COV2.S COVID-19 vaccine or a placebo.

The rearrangement joins TRBV27 to TRBJ1-4; D is unclear. V was shortened by 8 bases and J by 6 bases, with 13 bases between the two germline ends. This CDR3 has 13 amino acids. Germline CDR1 reads MNHEY; CDR2 reads SMNVEV (reference sequence). CDR3 coding DNA: TGTGCCAGCGCCCGGAGTTCACATGAAAAACTGTTTTTT. Translation gives CASARSSHEKLFF.

The chain employs TRBV4-2 and TRBJ1-2; no reliable D call. This CDR3 contains 15 residues. Germline V gives CDR1 LGHNA, CDR2 YNFKEQ. V was pared by 0 bases and J by 1 base, with 9 bases between. DNA of the CDR3: TGTGCCAGCAGCCAAGAACCCAGGAGTAACTATGGCTACACCTTC. Its protein is CASSQEPRSNYGYTF.

The chain links TRBV7-3 to TRBJ2-1, with TRBD1 matching 7 bases. Losses at the gene ends were 0 bases for V and 7 bases for J; bases not matched to a gene: 9. Per the germline V gene, CDR1 is SGHTA and CDR2 is FQGTGA. The CDR3 loop spans 16 amino acids. CDR3: CASSLTRRGRWNEQFF. CDR3 nucleotide sequence: TGTGCCAGCAGCTTAACAAGAAGGGGGCGCTGGAATGAGCAGTTCTTC. The whole variable domain, remainder taken from reference TRBV7-3 and TRBJ2-1, is GAGVSQTPSNKVTEKGKYVELRCDPISGHTALYWYRQSLGQGPEFLIYFQGTGAADDSGLPNDRFFAVRPEGSVSTLKIQRTERGDSAVYLCASSLTRRGRWNEQFFGPGTRLTVL.

The J gene is TRBJ2-7, the V gene TRBV28, with a possible D match to TRBD1 (6 bases). The germline V gene has CDR1 MDHEN and CDR2 SYDVKM. The CDR3 consists of 12 residues. V lost 6 bases and J 7 bases, leaving 13 bases between the germline ends. The CDR3 spells CASRTGFREQYF. CDR3 nucleotide sequence: TGTGCCAGCAGGACAGGTTTTCGGGAGCAGTACTTC.

V usage is TRBV4-2 and J usage is TRBJ2-7, with 10 positions matching TRBD2. V trimming: 0 bases; J trimming: 0 bases; junction bases outside the gene matches: 8. The germline V gene encodes CDR1 LGHNA and CDR2 YNFKEQ. This CDR3 has 18 amino acids. CDR3 nucleotides: TGTGCCAGCAGCCAAGAGAAGTCTAGCGGGGGCTACTCCTACGAGCAGTACTTC. Translating gives CASSQEKSSGGYSYEQYF.

The chain employs TRBV4-1 and TRBJ2-3, with a weak D call TRBD2 (5 bases). CDR3 length equals 13 residues. V lost 4 bases, J lost 8 bases, and 13 bases lay in between. Looked up from germline, CDR1 is MGHRA and CDR2 is YSYEKL. CDR3 sequence: CASSPTGRVTQYF. DNA of the CDR3: TGCGCCAGCAGCCCGACCGGGCGGGTTACGCAGTATTTT.

J is TRBJ2-7 and V is TRBV4-3; unclear D gene. V lost 1 base, J lost 0 bases, and 7 bases lay in between. The CDR3 is made up of 14 amino acids. Per the germline V gene, CDR1 is LGHNA and CDR2 is YSLEER. The CDR3 bases are TGCGCCAGCAGCCAAGGATCGGTCTCCTACGAGCAGTACTTC. It codes for CASSQGSVSYEQYF.

The CDR3: CASSSPSGATGDTQYF. CDR3 DNA: TGTGCCAGCAGTTCCCCTAGCGGGGCAACTGGAGATACGCAGTATTTT. The rearrangement joins TRBV28 to TRBJ2-3, with 9 nucleotides matching TRBD2. The CDR3 contains 16 residues. The junction had 10 bases not matched to a gene; V was cut back by 4 bases and J by 5 bases. The germline V gene has CDR1 MDHEN and CDR2 SYDVKM.

V usage is TRBV19 and J usage is TRBJ2-7, with 8 bases matching TRBD1. Germline CDR1 and CDR2: LNHDA and SQIVND (reference sequence). The CDR3 is 15 residues long. Unmatched junction bases numbered 12, after V lost 5 bases and J lost 6 bases. CDR3 nucleotide sequence: TGTGCCAGTAGTGTGGGGGACAGGAGAAAATCCGAGCAGTACTTC. Its translation is CASSVGDRRKSEQYF.

The rearrangement links TRBV20-1 to TRBJ2-7; no reliable D call. V dropped 2 bases and J dropped 4 bases, with 6 bases sitting between them. The CDR3 length is 11 residues. Germline-derived CDR1 and CDR2 are DFQATT and SNEGSKA (reference sequence). In DNA, the CDR3 is TGCAGTGCTAGACCTCGATACGAGCAGTACTTC. Its protein product is CSARPRYEQYF.

The J gene is TRBJ2-3, the V gene TRBV5-6, with 9 bases fitting TRBD1. CDR1 and CDR2 from the germline V gene are SGHDT and YYEEEE. V lost 1 base to trimming and J lost 2 bases; unmatched junction nucleotides: 5. The CDR3 runs 16 residues. CDR3 nucleotides: TGTGCCAGCAGCTTGAGGGGGACAGGGTTCACAGATACGCAGTATTTT. It encodes CASSLRGTGFTDTQYF.

Comment on this clone: This specimen includes other DNA sequences encoding the same CDR3. The chain is built from TRBV5-1 and TRBJ1-6; the match to TRBD1 covers 8 bases. The CDR3 runs 14 residues. The V and J ends lost 0 bases and 7 bases, in that order; junction bases with no gene match: 0. Germline CDR1 and CDR2: SGHRS and YFSETQ. CDR3 nucleotides: TGCGCCAGCAGCTTGGGACAGGGGAATTCACCCCTCCACTTT. Its translation: CASSLGQGNSPLHF.

The chain recombines TRBV25-1 with TRBJ1-2; 9 bases align to TRBD1. Germline assignment: CDR1 MGHDK and CDR2 SYGVNS. With 5 bases clipped from V and 7 bases from J, the junction kept 5 bases outside the gene matches. The CDR3 totals 13 residues. This CDR3 is CASSRDRVSGYTF. CDR3 DNA sequence: TGTGCCAGCAGTAGGGACAGGGTTTCTGGCTACACCTTC.

This chain joins TRBV7-8 and TRBJ2-1; D gene unclear. This CDR3 is 12 amino acids long. V was cut by 5 bases and J by 7 bases, with 9 bases left in between. Germline V gene data show CDR1 as SGHVS and CDR2 as FQNEAQ. The CDR3 spells CASSLVGNEQFF. The CDR3 DNA is TGTGCCAGCAGCCTTGTGGGGAATGAGCAGTTCTTC.

The chain uses TRBV2 and TRBJ1-5; TRBD1 agrees at 10 bases. V shed 6 bases, J shed 7 bases, and the junction held 9 bases outside the gene matches. Germline CDR1 SNHLY, CDR2 FYNNEI. This CDR3 has 15 amino acids. CDR3 residues: CASRAGQGSKQPQHF. The CDR3 DNA sequence: TGTGCCAGCAGAGCGGGACAGGGGAGTAAGCAGCCCCAGCATTTT.

The chain uses TRBV5-4 and TRBJ2-3; either TRBD1 or TRBD2 may supply D (5 bases each). This CDR3 contains 14 residues. V shed 0 bases and J shed 2 bases, with 7 bases lying between them. Germline V gives CDR1 SGHNT, CDR2 YYREEE (reference sequence). DNA for the CDR3: TGTGCCAGCAGCTTGGCCGGGACCACAGATACGCAGTATTTT. The encoded protein is CASSLAGTTDTQYF.

The chain combines TRBV20-1 with TRBJ1-5; 7 positions agree with TRBD1. The CDR3 is 13 residues long. The J segment lost 4 bases and the V segment lost 3 bases, leaving 3 bases of the junction unmatched. The germline V gene has CDR1 DFQATT and CDR2 SNEGSKA (reference sequence). CDR3: CSASLQGNQPQHF. In DNA form, the CDR3 reads TGCAGTGCTAGTCTACAGGGGAATCAGCCCCAGCATTTT.

The chain links TRBV5-1 to TRBJ1-1; D remains unclear. Trimming shortened V by 5 bases and J by 6 bases, and 20 bases separated the two germline ends. The germline gives CDR1 SGHRS, CDR2 YFSETQ. The CDR3 sequence is 15 residues long. In nucleotides, the CDR3 is TGCGCCAGCAGTTCGTATCAGTCGGCAGTCGCTGAAGCTTTCTTT. This gives the protein CASSSYQSAVAEAFF.

This sequence joins TRBV7-2 and TRBJ2-1, with 9 bases fitting TRBD2. The CDR3 extends over 15 amino acids. J lost 7 bases, V lost 4 bases, and 8 bases had no gene match. The germline V gene has CDR1 SGHTA and CDR2 FQGNSA. The CDR3 bases are TGTGCCAGCAGCTGGTCTAGCGGGGAGATTAATGAGCAGTTCTTC. Its protein is CASSWSSGEINEQFF.

The chain uses TRBV10-3 and TRBJ2-2; either TRBD1 or TRBD2 may fit D (5 bases each). The V gene lost 1 base and the J gene lost 6 bases, with 12 bases spanning the gap. The CDR3 sequence is 15 residues long. The V gene's germline CDR1 is ENHRY and CDR2 SYGVKD. The CDR3 DNA reads TGTGCCATCAGTGAGTTAGGGACGAGGGCCGGGGAGCTGTTTTTT. It yields the protein CAISELGTRAGELFF.

The V and J genes are TRBV6-5 and TRBJ2-3; D possibly corresponds to TRBD1 (6 bases). The CDR3 loop spans 16 amino acids. Germline loops: CDR1 MNHEY, CDR2 SVGAGI. The ends were cut back, 0 bases at V and 2 bases at J, with 12 bases in the middle. As DNA, the CDR3 is TGTGCCAGCAGTTACTCGATTGGGACAAACACAGATACGCAGTATTTT. Its translation: CASSYSIGTNTDTQYF.

This chain connects TRBV27 to TRBJ1-1, with a weak D call TRBD1 (5 bases). CDR1 is MNHEY and CDR2 is SMNVEV in the germline V gene (reference sequence). The V end lost 3 bases, the J end lost 4 bases, and 15 bases lay between the germline ends. The CDR3 contains 15 residues. The CDR3 region is CASSFSGGRGTEAFF. CDR3 in DNA: TGTGCCAGCAGTTTTTCGGGGGGGAGGGGCACTGAAGCTTTCTTT.

The V gene is TRBV28, the J gene TRBJ1-1; 9 positions agree with TRBD1. Germline V gives CDR1 MDHEN, CDR2 SYDVKM. There are 12 residues in the CDR3. The J segment lost 11 bases and the V segment lost 6 bases, leaving 7 bases of the junction unmatched. CDR3 residues: CASSRDRVTAFF. The CDR3 DNA follows: TGTGCCAGCAGCAGGGACAGGGTCACCGCTTTCTTT.

This clone was observed a single time. The J gene is TRBJ1-5, the V gene TRBV9, with TRBD1 matching 7 bases. V shed 3 bases and J 2 bases; nucleotides not matched to a gene: 11. This CDR3 has 17 amino acids. The germline V gene has CDR1 SGDLS and CDR2 YYNGEE. The CDR3 DNA sequence: TGTGCCAGCAGCGGCGGCGACAGGGTTAGTGGCAATCAGCCCCAGCATTTT. It translates to CASSGGDRVSGNQPQHF.

The sample holds a few counts of this clone. The chain joins TRBV15 to TRBJ2-7; D remains ambiguous. The ends were cut back, 4 bases at V and 4 bases at J, with 17 bases in the middle. Germline CDR1 and CDR2: LNHNV and YYDKDF (reference sequence). This CDR3 region has 15 residues. CDR3 in amino acids: CATSTLQDQGYEQYF. CDR3 nucleotides: TGTGCCACCAGCACGCTGCAGGACCAAGGGTACGAGCAGTACTTC.

The chain is built from TRBV6-4 and TRBJ2-1; 12 bases are a match to TRBD2. This CDR3 has 15 amino acids. Germline loops: CDR1 MRHNA, CDR2 SNTAGT. With 3 bases clipped from V and 4 bases from J, the junction kept 1 base outside the gene matches. CDR3 region: CASSEGLAGYNEQFF. In DNA, the CDR3 is TGTGCCAGCAGTGAGGGACTAGCGGGTTACAATGAGCAGTTCTTC.

This chain joins TRBV6-2 or TRBV6-3 and TRBJ2-3; 15 bases line up with TRBD2. Germline CDR1 MNHEY, CDR2 SVGEGT. This CDR3 region has 19 residues. With V trimmed by 1 base and J by 2 bases, 7 bases remained unmatched. The CDR3: CASSYLPGLAGGATDTQYF. As DNA, the CDR3 is TGTGCCAGCAGTTACTTACCGGGACTAGCGGGGGGCGCCACAGATACGCAGTATTTT.

The chain carries TRBV6-2 or TRBV6-3 and TRBJ1-5, with D possibly matching TRBD1 (5 bases). V was pared by 5 bases and J by 4 bases, with 15 bases between. CDR3 length equals 15 residues. CDR1 is MNHEY and CDR2 is SVGEGT in the germline V gene. The CDR3 DNA is TGTGCCAGCAGTCCCCAGGGTACCCGAAATCAGCCCCAGCATTTT. Its protein is CASSPQGTRNQPQHF.